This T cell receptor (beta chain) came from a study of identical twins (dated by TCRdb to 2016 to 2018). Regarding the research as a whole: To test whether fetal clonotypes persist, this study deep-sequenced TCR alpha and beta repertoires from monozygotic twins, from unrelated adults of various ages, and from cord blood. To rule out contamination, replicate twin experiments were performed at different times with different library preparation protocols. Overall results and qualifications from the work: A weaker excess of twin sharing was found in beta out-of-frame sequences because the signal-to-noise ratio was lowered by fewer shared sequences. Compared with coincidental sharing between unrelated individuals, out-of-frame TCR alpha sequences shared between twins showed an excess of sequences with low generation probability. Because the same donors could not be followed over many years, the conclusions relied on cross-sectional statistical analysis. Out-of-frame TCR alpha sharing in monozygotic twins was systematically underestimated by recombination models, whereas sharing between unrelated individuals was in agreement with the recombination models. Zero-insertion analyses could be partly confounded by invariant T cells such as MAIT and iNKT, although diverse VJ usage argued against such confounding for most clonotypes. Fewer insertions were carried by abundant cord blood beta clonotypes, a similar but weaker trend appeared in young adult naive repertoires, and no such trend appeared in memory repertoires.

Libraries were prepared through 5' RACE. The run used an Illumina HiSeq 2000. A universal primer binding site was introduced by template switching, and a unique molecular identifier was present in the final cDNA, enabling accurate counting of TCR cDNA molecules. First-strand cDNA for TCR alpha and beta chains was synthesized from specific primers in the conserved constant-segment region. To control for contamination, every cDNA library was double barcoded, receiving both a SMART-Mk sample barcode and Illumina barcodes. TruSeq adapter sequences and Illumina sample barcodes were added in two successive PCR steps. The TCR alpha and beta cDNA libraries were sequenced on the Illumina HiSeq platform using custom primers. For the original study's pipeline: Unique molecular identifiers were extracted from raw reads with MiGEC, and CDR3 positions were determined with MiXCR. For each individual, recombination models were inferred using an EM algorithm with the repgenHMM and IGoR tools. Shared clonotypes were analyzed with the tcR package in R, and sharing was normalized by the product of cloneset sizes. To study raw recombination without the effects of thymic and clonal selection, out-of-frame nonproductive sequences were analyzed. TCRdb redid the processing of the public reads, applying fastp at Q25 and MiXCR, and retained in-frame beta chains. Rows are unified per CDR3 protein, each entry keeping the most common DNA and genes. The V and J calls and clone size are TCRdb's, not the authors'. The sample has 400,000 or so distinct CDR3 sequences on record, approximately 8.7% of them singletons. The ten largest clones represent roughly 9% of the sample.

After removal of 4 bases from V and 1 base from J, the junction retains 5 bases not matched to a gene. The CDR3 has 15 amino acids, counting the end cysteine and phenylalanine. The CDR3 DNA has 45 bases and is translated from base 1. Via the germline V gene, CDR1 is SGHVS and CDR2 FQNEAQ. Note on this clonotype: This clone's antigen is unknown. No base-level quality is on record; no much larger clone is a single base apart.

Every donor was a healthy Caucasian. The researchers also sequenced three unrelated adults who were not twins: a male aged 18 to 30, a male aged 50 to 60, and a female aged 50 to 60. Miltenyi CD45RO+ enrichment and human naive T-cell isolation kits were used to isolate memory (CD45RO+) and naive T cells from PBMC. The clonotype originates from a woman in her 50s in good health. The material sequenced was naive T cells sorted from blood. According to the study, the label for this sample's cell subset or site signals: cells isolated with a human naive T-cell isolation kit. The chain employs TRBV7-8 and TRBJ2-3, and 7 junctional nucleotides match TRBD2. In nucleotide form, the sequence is TGTGCCAGCAGCTCCTGGACTAGGCGCACAGATACGCAGTATTTT. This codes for CASSSWTRRTDTQYF.